This T cell receptor beta chain was found in a study of graft-versus-host responses after intestinal transplantation. Across the whole study: Multivisceral, liver-intestinal, or isolated intestinal transplants were performed in recipients. Study-wide findings and caveats: Allografts carried high graft-versus-host to host-versus-graft clonal ratios in patients having graft-donor T cell macrochimerism.

Notes on this clone: Its antigen is not known.

The method was immunoSEQ multiplex PCR; TCRdb's version includes in-frame clones alone and lacks a portion of them. The sample has about 90,000 clones, 92% seen once. This CDR3 is 17 amino acids long. Germline CDR1 reads SGHAT; CDR2 reads FQNNGV. Losses at the gene ends were 4 bases for V and 2 bases for J; bases not matched to a gene: 9. Sequenced here: unstimulated CD4+ T cells sorted from spleen or lymph node cells, sampled before intestinal transplant. The clonotype comes from a human donor who received an intestinal transplant. The chain carries TRBV11-2 and TRBJ2-1, with TRBD2 matching over 9 bases. The CDR3: CASSSRGSGRTYNEQFF. DNA for the CDR3: TGTGCCAGCAGCTCTCGGGGTAGCGGGAGAACCTACAATGAGCAGTTCTTC. Full variable domain (remainder filled in from reference TRBV11-2 and TRBJ2-1): EAGVAQSPRYKIIEKRQSVAFWCNPISGHATLYWYQQILGQGPKLLIQFQNNGVVDDSQLPKDRFSAERLKGVDSTLKIQPAKLEDSAVYLCASSSRGSGRTYNEQFFGPGTRLTVL.